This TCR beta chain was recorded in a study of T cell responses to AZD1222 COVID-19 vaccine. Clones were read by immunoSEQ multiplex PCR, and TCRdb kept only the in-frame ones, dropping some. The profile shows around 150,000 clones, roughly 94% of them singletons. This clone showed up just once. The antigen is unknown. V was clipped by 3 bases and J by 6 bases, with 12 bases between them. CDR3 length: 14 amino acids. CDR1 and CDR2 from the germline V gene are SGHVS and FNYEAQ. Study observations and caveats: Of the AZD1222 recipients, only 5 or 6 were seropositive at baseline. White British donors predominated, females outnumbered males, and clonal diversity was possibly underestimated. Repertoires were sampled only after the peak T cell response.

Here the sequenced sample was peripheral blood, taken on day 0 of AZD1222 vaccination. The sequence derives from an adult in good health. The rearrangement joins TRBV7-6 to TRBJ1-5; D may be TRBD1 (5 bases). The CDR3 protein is CASSLRGASQPQHF. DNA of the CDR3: TGTGCCAGCAGCTTGCGAGGGGCGAGTCAGCCCCAGCATTTT.